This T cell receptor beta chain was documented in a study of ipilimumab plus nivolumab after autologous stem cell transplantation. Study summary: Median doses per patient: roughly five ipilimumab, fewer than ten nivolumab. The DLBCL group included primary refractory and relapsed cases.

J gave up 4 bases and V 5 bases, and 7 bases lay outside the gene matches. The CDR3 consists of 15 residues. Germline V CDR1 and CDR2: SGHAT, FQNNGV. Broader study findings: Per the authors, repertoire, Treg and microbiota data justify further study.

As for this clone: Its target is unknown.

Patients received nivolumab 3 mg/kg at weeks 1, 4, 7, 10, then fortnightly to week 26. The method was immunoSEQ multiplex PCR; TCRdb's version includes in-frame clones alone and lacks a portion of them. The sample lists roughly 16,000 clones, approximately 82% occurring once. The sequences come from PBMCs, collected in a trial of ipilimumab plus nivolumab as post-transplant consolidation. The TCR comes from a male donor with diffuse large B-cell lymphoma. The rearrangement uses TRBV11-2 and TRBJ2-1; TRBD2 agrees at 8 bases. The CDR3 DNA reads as TGTGCCAGCAGCCGTCGAGCGGGGGAATACAATGAGCAGTTCTTC. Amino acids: CASSRRAGEYNEQFF.